This entry is about one T cell receptor (beta chain). Its matching antigen is unknown. Germline-derived CDR1 and CDR2 are SGHRS and YFSETQ. Trimming took 5 bases from V and 6 from J, leaving 18 bases between them. The CDR3 contains 15 residues. This specimen comes from a study of shared clonotypes between healthy human individuals. Broader study findings: Researchers sampled only blood; tissue repertoires likely differ.

An even split of each subset's genomic DNA across several immunoSEQ plates was performed. Authors' processing steps: Filtering differed because ImmunoSEQ produced junction-only sequences that carried no quality scores. Libraries were prepared by immunoSEQ multiplex PCR; TCRdb keeps only in-frame clonotypes and omits some of them. The DNA was the basis for D and trimming; V, J and clone size are from that table. Of 450,000 to 500,000 clones listed, 60% to 80% are singletons. The V and J genes are TRBV5-1 and TRBJ2-1; perhaps TRBD2 as D (6 bases). Material: PBMCs. This receptor was obtained from a woman between 35 and 50 years old in good health. Some clones in this sample may be carry-over from other donors' samples. The CDR3 reads CASREPSGGINEQFF. Written as DNA, the CDR3 is TGCGCCAGCAGGGAGCCTAGTGGCGGGATCAATGAGCAGTTCTTC.